The TCR beta chain under discussion was sequenced for a study of molecular identifiers for immune sequencing clone quantification. Study observations and caveats: Detection of one spiked Jurkat cell's TCR RNA reportedly worked in 900,000 to 1,000,000 naive cells. Clones above 20 RNA copies contained over 97% of effector molecules but under 1% of naive ones.

To note about this clonotype: No antigen is known for it. Possible read error: a much larger clone is one base away.

The CDR3 covers 15 residues. Trimming cost V 8 bases and J 6 bases, with 21 bases left between them. From germline, CDR1 is MDHEN and CDR2 SYDVKM. As previously described, bulk TCR libraries were made using listed TCR primers. A single record per CDR3 protein comes from TCRdb applying MiXCR to the PCR reads. The data hold about 640,000 distinct CDR3 sequences, with about 20% observed a single time. Based on a CD8+CD4-CCR7+CD45RA+ profile, naive CD8 T cells were sorted. The sequenced sample consisted of naive CD8+ T cells from blood, with Jurkat cell RNA spiked in. The subset here: FACS-sorted CD8+CD4-CCR7+CD45RA+ naive T cells. The source of this sequence is a human donor in good health. Some libraries in this study had Jurkat cell RNA spiked in. The chain is built from TRBV28 and TRBJ2-3, with D possibly being TRBD1 or TRBD2 (7 bases each). CDR3 DNA sequence: TGTGCCAGCGGGTCTCAGGGGGGAGGGCCGGATACGCAGTATTTT. The encoded protein is CASGSQGGGPDTQYF.